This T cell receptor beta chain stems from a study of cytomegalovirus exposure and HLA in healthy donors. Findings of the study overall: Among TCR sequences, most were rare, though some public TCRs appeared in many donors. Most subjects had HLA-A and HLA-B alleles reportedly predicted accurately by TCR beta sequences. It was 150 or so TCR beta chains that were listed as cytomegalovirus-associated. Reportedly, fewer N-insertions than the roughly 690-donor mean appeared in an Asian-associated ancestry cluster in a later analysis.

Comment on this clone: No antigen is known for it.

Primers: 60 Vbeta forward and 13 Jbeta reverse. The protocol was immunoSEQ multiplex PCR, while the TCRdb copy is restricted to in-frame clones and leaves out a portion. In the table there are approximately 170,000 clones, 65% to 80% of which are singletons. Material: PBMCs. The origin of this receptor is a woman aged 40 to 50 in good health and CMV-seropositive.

The chain's CDR3 is CASSQDRRVGGSYNNEQFF. For the CDR3, the DNA is TGTGCCAGCAGCCAAGATAGGCGGGTAGGCGGGAGTTACAACAATGAGCAGTTCTTC. The chain is built from TRBV14 and TRBJ2-1; 7 positions agree with TRBD2. CDR1 and CDR2 (germline): SGHDN, FVKESK. This CDR3 has 19 residues. Unmatched junction bases numbered 16, after V lost 0 bases and J lost 5 bases.